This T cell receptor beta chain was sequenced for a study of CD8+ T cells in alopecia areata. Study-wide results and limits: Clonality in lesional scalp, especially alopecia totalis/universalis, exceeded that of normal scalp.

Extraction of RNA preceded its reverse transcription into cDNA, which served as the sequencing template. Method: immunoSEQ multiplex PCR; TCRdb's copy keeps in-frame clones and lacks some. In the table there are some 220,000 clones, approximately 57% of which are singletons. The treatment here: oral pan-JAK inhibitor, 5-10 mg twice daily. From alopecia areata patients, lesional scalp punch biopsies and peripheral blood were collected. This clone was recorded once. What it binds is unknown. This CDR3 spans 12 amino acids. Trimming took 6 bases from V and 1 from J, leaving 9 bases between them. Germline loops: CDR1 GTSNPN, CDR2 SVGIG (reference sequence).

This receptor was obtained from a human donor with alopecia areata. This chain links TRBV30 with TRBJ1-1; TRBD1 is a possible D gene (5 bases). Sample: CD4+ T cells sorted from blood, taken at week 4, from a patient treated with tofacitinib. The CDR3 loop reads CACIDRNTEAFF. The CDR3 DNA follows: TGTGCCTGCATTGACAGGAACACTGAAGCTTTCTTT. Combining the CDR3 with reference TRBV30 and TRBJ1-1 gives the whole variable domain SQTIHQWPATLVQPVGSPLSLECTVEGTSNPNLYWYRQAAGRGLQLLFYSVGIGQISSEVPQNLSASRPQDRQFILSSKKLLLSDSGFYLCACIDRNTEAFFGQGTRLTVV.